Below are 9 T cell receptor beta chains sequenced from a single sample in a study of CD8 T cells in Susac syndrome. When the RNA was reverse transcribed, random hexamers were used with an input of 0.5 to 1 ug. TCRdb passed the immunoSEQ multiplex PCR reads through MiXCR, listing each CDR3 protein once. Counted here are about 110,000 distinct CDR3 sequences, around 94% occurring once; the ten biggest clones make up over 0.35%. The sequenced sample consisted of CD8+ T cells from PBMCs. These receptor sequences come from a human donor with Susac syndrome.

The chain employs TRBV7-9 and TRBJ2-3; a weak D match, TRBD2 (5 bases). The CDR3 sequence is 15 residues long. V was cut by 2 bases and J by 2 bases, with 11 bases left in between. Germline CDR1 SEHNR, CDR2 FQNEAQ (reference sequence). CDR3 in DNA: TGTGCCAGCAGCTTACGACGGGGATTCACAGATACGCAGTATTTT. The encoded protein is CASSLRRGFTDTQYF.

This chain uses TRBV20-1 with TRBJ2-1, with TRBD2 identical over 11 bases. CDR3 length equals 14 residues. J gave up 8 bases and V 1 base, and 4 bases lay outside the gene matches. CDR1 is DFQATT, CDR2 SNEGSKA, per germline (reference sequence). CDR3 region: CSARALAGGYEQFF. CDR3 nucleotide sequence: TGCAGTGCTAGAGCCCTAGCGGGGGGCTATGAGCAGTTCTTC.

CDR3 amino acids: CSADIGDRVNYGYTF. CDR3 nucleotide sequence: TGCAGTGCTGATATTGGGGACAGGGTGAACTATGGCTACACCTTC. The J gene is TRBJ1-2, the V gene TRBV20-1; 9 nucleotides align to TRBD1. Germline V gene sequence: CDR1 DFQATT, CDR2 SNEGSKA (reference sequence). V lost 5 bases to trimming and J lost 2 bases; unmatched junction nucleotides: 9. The CDR3 contains 15 residues.

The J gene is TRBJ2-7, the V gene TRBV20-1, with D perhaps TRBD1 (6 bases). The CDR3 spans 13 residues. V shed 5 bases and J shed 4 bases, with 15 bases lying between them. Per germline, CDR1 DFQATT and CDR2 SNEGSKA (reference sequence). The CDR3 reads CSAPGEGEYEQYF. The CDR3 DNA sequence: TGCAGTGCTCCCGGAGAGGGGGAATACGAGCAGTACTTC.

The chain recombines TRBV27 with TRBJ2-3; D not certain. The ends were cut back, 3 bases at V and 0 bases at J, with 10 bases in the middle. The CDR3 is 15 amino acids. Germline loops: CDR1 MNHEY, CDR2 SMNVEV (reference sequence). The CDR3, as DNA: TGTGCCAGCAGTTTCAGCTTTGCTAGCACAGATACGCAGTATTTT. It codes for CASSFSFASTDTQYF.

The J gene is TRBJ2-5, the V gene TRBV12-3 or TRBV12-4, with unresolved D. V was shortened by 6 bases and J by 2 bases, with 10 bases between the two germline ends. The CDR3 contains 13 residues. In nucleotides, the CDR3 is TGTGCCAGCAGAAAACTCGGACAAGAGACCCAGTACTTC. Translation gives CASRKLGQETQYF.

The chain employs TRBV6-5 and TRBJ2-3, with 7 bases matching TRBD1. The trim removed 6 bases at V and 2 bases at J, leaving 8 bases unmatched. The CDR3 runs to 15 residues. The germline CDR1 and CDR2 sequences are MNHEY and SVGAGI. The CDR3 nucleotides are TGTGCCAGCAGAGAGGGGACAGCCTCCACAGATACGCAGTATTTT. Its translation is CASREGTASTDTQYF.

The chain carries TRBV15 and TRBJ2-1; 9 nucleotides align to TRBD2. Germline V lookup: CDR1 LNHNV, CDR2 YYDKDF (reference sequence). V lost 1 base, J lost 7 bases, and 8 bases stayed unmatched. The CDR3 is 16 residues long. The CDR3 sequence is CATSRVGTSRGNEQFF. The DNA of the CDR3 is TGTGCCACCAGCAGAGTTGGGACTAGCAGAGGAAATGAGCAGTTCTTC.

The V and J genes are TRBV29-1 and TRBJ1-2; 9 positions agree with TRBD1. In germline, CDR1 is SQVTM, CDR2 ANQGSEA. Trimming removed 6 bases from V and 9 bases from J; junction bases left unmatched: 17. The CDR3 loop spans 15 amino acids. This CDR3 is CSVLMGTGYGGSYTF. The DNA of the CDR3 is TGCAGCGTCCTCATGGGGACAGGGTATGGAGGAAGCTACACCTTC.